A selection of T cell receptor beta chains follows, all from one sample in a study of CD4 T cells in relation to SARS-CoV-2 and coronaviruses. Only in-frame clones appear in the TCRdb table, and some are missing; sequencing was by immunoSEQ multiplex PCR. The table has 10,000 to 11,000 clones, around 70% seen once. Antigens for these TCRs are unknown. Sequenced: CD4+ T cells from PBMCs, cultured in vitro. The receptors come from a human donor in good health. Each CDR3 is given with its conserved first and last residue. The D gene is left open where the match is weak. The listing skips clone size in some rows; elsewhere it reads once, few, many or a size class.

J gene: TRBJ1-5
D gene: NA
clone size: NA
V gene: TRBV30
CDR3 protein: CAWGGVRNQPQHF
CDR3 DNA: TGTGCCTGGGGCGGGGTCCGCAATCAGCCCCAGCATTTT

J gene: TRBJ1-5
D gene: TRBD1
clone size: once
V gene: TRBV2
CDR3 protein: CARGYRGDQPQHF
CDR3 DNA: TGTGCCAGGGGATACAGGGGTGATCAGCCCCAGCATTTT

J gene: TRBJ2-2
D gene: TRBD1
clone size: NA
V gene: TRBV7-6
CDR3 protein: CASSQRSGQTNTGELFF
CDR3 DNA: TGTGCCAGCAGCCAACGATCGGGACAGACGAACACCGGGGAGCTGTTTTTT

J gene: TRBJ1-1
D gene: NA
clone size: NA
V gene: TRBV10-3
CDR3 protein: CASLQGRNTEAFF
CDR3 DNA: TGTGCCAGTTTACAGGGACGAAACACTGAAGCTTTCTTT

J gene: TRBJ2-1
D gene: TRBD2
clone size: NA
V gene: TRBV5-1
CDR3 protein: CASSSSSGGYNEQFF
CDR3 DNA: TGCGCCAGCAGCTCGTCTAGCGGGGGCTACAATGAGCAGTTCTTC

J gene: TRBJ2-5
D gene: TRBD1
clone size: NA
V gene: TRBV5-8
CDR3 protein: CASRNRDRGQETQYF
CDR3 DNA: TGTGCCAGCAGGAACCGGGACAGGGGCCAAGAGACCCAGTACTTC

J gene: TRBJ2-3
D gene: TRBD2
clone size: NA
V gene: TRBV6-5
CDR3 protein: CASSYLLGGRADTQYF
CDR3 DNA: TGTGCCAGCAGTTATCTCCTAGGCGGGAGGGCGGATACGCAGTATTTT

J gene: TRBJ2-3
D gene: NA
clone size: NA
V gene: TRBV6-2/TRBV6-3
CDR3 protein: CASSYGYTDTQYF
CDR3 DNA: TGTGCCAGCAGTTACGGGTACACAGATACGCAGTATTTT

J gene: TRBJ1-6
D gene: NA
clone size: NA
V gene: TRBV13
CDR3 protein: CASSLWQGDSPLHF
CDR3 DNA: TGTGCCAGCAGCTTATGGCAGGGAGATTCACCCCTCCACTTT

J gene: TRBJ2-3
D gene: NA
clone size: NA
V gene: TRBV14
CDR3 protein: CASSQGSNLGGNTQYF
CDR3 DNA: TGTGCCAGCAGCCAAGGCTCAAATCTAGGAGGAAATACGCAGTATTTT

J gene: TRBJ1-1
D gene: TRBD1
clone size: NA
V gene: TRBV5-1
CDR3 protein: CASSSRLDRDVTTEAFF
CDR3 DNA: TGCGCCAGCAGCTCGCGACTTGACAGGGACGTTACCACTGAAGCTTTCTTT

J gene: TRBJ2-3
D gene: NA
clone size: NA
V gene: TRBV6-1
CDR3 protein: CASSEIGSQAYTQYF
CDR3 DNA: TGTGCCAGCAGTGAAATTGGCTCCCAGGCCTACACGCAGTATTTT

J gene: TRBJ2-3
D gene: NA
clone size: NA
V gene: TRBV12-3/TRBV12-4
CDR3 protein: CASSPRGDTQYF
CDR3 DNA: TGTGCCAGCAGTCCGCGGGGAGATACGCAGTATTTT

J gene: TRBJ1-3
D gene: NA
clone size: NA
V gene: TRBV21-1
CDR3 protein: CASSKQLAQGGNTIYF
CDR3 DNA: TGTGCCAGCAGCAAACAGTTAGCACAGGGGGGAAACACCATATATTTT

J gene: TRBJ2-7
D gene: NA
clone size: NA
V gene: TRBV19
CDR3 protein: CASSSYPAYEQYF
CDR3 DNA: TGTGCCAGTAGCTCTTACCCAGCCTACGAGCAGTACTTC

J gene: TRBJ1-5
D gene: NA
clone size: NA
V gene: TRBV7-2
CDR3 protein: CASSLQESSQPQHF
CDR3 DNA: TGTGCCAGCAGCTTACAGGAATCAAGTCAGCCCCAGCATTTT

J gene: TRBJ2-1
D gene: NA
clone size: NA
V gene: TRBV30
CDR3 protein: CAWRGVGAGEQFF
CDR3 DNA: TGTGCCTGGAGGGGCGTAGGGGCTGGGGAGCAGTTCTTC

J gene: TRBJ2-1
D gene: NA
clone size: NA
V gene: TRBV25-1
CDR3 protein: CASSEWAGAVDEQFF
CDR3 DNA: TGTGCCAGCAGTGAATGGGCAGGGGCGGTTGATGAGCAGTTCTTC

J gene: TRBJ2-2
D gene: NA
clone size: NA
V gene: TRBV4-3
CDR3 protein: CASSQDPPSGNTGELFF
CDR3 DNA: TGCGCCAGCAGCCAAGATCCCCCCAGCGGCAACACCGGGGAGCTGTTTTTT

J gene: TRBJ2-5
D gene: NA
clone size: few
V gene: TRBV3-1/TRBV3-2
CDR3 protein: CASRRQETQYF
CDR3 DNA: TGTGCCAGCAGGCGCCAAGAGACCCAGTACTTC

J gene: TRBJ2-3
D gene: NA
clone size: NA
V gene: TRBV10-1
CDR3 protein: CASSEPGGTTDTQYF
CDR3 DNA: TGCGCCAGCAGTGAGCCGGGGGGCACCACAGATACGCAGTATTTT

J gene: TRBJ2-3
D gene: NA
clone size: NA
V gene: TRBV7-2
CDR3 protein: CASSLAFSDTQYF
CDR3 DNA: TGTGCCAGCAGCTTAGCGTTCTCAGATACGCAGTATTTT

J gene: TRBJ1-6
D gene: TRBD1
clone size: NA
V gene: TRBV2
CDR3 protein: CASSVRTGESSPLHF
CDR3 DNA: TGTGCCAGCAGCGTCCGGACAGGGGAGTCTTCACCCCTCCACTTT

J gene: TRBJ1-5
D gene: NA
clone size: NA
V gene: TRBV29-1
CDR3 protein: CSVVTGTSDQPQHF
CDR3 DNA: TGCAGCGTTGTGACGGGGACCTCTGACCAGCCCCAGCATTTT

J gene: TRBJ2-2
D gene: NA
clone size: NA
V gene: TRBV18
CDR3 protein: CASSLRDTGELFF
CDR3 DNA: TGTGCCAGCTCTCTTCGGGACACCGGGGAGCTGTTTTTT

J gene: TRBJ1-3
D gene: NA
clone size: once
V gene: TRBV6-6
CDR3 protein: CASSLGSGVITIYF
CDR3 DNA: TGTGCCAGCAGTTTGGGGTCTGGCGTTATCACCATATATTTT

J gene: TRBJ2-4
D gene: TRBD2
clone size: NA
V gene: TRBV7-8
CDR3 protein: CASSPSLAGDSSIQYF
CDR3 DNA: TGTGCCAGCAGCCCTTCACTAGCGGGGGATTCAAGCATTCAGTACTTC

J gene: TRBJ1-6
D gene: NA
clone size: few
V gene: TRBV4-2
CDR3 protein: CASSPGRGTSPLHF
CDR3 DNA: TGTGCCAGCAGCCCCGGGAGGGGTACTTCACCCCTCCACTTT

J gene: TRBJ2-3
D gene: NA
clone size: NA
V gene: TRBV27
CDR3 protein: CASREEGRSTDTQYF
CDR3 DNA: TGTGCCAGCAGAGAGGAGGGCCGTAGCACAGATACGCAGTATTTT

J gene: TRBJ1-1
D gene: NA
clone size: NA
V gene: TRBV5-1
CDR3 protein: CASSLVGSLTITEAFF
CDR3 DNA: TGCGCCAGCAGCTTGGTAGGCAGCCTGACAATCACTGAAGCTTTCTTT